Listed here are 11 T cell receptor beta chains from one sample, sequenced in a study of T cell responses to AZD1222 COVID-19 vaccine. Profiled with immunoSEQ multiplex PCR; TCRdb holds only in-frame clones, not every one. The table shows about 120,000 clones, with 92% occurring only once. The material sequenced was peripheral blood, taken on day 0 of AZD1222 vaccination. Receptor source: an adult in good health.

V gene TRBV9 combines with J gene TRBJ1-2; maybe TRBD1 (5 bases). Germline loops: CDR1 SGDLS, CDR2 YYNGEE. V lost 0 bases and J lost 0, with 9 bases in between. CDR3 length: 15 residues. CDR3 loop: CASSVGTGSNYGYTF. The CDR3, as DNA: TGTGCCAGCAGCGTAGGAACAGGCTCTAACTATGGCTACACCTTC.

The rearrangement uses TRBV30 and TRBJ1-2; unclear D gene. The CDR3 length is 12 residues. The V gene lost 5 bases and the J gene lost 8 bases, with 15 bases spanning the gap. Per the germline V gene, CDR1 is GTSNPN and CDR2 is SVGIG (reference sequence). The CDR3 sequence: CAWAGLPRGYTF. The CDR3 bases are TGTGCCTGGGCGGGTCTCCCCCGAGGCTACACCTTC.

This sequence joins TRBV27 and TRBJ1-3; D is unclear. Trimming pared 5 bases from V and 0 bases from J, leaving 29 bases between. The germline V gene has CDR1 MNHEY and CDR2 SMNVEV (reference sequence). The CDR3 length is 21 residues. In nucleotides, the CDR3 is TGTGCCAGCAGTCCCCGCCCGAAGACAAGTATCATCGGGAGCTCTGGAAACACCATATATTTT. It specifies CASSPRPKTSIIGSSGNTIYF.

This clone was detected only a few times. The chain carries TRBV30 and TRBJ1-3, with D unresolved. Trimming cost V 0 bases and J 4 bases, with 7 bases left between them. This CDR3 comprises 13 residues. The germline V gene has CDR1 GTSNPN and CDR2 SVGIG (reference sequence). In DNA, the CDR3 is TGTGCCTGGAGTGTAAACGGAGGAAACACCATATATTTT. It encodes CAWSVNGGNTIYF.

V and J are TRBV28 and TRBJ2-1, with TRBD1 matching over 8 bases. The CDR3 covers 20 residues. V lost 5 bases and J lost 0; bases outside the gene matches: 18. Germline-derived CDR1 and CDR2 are MDHEN and SYDVKM. The CDR3 loop is CASSPRTGHKRASSYNEQFF. CDR3 DNA: TGTGCCAGCAGTCCAAGGACAGGGCATAAGCGGGCAAGCTCCTACAATGAGCAGTTCTTC. Looking up the rest from reference TRBV28 and TRBJ2-1 gives the full variable domain: DVKVTQSSRYLVKRTGEKVFLECVQDMDHENMFWYRQDPGLGLRLIYFSYDVKMKEKGDIPEGYSVSREKKERFSLILESASTNQTSMYLCASSPRTGHKRASSYNEQFFGPGTRLTVL.

This rearrangement joins TRBV29-1 to TRBJ1-1, with D possibly matching TRBD1 (6 bases). Germline V CDR1 and CDR2: SQVTM, ANQGSEA. V lost 6 bases and J lost 4, with 15 bases in between. This CDR3 comprises 13 residues. The CDR3 is CSVRGVRSTEAFF. The CDR3 nucleotides are TGCAGCGTAAGGGGGGTCCGGAGCACTGAAGCTTTCTTT.

The gene calls are TRBV19 and TRBJ1-2; TRBD1 might be the D (6 bases). The CDR3 covers 15 residues. V shed 7 bases and J shed 4 bases, with 19 bases lying between them. CDR1 LNHDA and CDR2 SQIVND come from the germline V gene (reference sequence). The CDR3 reads CASTPSARDIYGYTF. The CDR3 DNA follows: TGTGCCAGTACCCCATCCGCCAGGGACATCTATGGCTACACCTTC.

This clone came up once. The V and J genes are TRBV13 and TRBJ2-7; 11 bases align to TRBD1. This CDR3 region has 15 residues. The V gene end was trimmed by 5 bases and the J gene end by 5 bases; junction bases not matched to a gene: 8. In germline, CDR1 is PRHDT, CDR2 FYEKMQ (reference sequence). In DNA form, the CDR3 reads TGTGCCAGCAGCCCACAGGGACAGGGGGACCACGAGCAGTACTTC. The encoded protein is CASSPQGQGDHEQYF.

The chain joins TRBV6-1 to TRBJ1-4, with TRBD1 as a possible D gene (6 bases). In germline, CDR1 is MNHNS, CDR2 SASEGT. V dropped 0 bases and J dropped 8 bases, with 10 bases sitting between them. The CDR3 consists of 14 residues. CDR3 in DNA: TGTGCCAGCAGTGAAGCGAGGGGGAGGGAAAAACTGTTTTTT. Its protein product is CASSEARGREKLFF.

This clone has only one observation. CDR3 coding DNA: TGTGCCAGCTCACCGAAGACAGGGGTTAGCACAGATACGCAGTATTTT. Encoded protein: CASSPKTGVSTDTQYF. The rearrangement joins TRBV18 to TRBJ2-3, with 8 bases that match TRBD1. The CDR3 is 16 amino acids. V trimming: 3 bases; J trimming: 0 bases; junction bases outside the gene matches: 5. From germline, CDR1 is KGHSH and CDR2 LQKENI.

The CDR3 region is CATSDLDTTGVPEQFF. The CDR3 nucleotides are TGTGCCACCAGTGATTTGGACACTACAGGGGTACCTGAGCAGTTCTTC. The V and J genes are TRBV24-1 and TRBJ2-1, with 7 positions matching TRBD1. Germline CDR1 KGHDR, CDR2 SFDVKD. V lost 0 bases, J lost 9 bases, and 10 bases stayed unmatched. The CDR3 has 16 residues.